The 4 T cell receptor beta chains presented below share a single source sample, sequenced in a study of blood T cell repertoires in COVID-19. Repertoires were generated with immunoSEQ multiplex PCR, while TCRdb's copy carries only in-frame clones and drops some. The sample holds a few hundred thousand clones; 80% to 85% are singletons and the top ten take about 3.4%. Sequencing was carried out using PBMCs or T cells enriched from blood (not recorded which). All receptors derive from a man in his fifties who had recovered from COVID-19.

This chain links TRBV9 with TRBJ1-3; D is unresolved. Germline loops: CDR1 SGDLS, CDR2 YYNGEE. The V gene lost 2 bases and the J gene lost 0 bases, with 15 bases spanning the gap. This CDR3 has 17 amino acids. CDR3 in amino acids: CASSVFPGSPSGNTIYF. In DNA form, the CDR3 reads TGTGCCAGCAGCGTGTTTCCGGGTAGCCCCTCTGGAAACACCATATATTTT. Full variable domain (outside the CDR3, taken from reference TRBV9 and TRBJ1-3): DSGVTQTPKHLITATGQRVTLRCSPRSGDLSVYWYQQSLDQGLQFLIQYYNGEERAKGNILERFSAQQFPDLHSELNLSSLELGDSALYFCASSVFPGSPSGNTIYFGEGSWLTVV.

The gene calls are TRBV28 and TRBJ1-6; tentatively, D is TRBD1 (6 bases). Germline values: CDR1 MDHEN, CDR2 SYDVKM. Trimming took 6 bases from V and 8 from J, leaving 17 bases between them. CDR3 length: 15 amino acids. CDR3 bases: TGTGCCAGCAGACCACAGGGCCTAGACGATTCACCCCTCCACTTT. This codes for CASRPQGLDDSPLHF.

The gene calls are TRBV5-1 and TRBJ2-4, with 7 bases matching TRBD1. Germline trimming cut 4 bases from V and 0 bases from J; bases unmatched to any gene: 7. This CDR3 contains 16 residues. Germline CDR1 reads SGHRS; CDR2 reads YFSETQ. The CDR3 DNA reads TGCGCCAGCAGCCCCCAACAGGGGCGAGCCAAAAACATTCAGTACTTC. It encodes CASSPQQGRAKNIQYF. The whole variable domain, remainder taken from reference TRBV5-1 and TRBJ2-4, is KAGVTQTPRYLIKTRGQQVTLSCSPISGHRSVSWYQQTPGQGLQFLFEYFSETQRNKGNFPGRFSGRQFSNSRSEMNVSTLELGDSALYLCASSPQQGRAKNIQYFGAGTRLSVL.

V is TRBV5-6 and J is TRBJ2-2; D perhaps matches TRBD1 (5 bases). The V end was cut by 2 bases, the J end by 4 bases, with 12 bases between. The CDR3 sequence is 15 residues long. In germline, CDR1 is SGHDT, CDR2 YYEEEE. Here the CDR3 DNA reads TGTGCCAGCAGCTTAGGTCAGGGCAGCACCGGGGAGCTGTTTTTT. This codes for CASSLGQGSTGELFF.